The sequence of this TCR beta chain was determined in a study of CD8 T cells in ankylosing spondylitis. Per the germline V gene, CDR1 is DFQATT and CDR2 is SNEGSKA (reference sequence). V was pared by 3 bases and J by 1 base, with 9 bases of the junction left unmatched. This CDR3 has 15 residues. For TCR beta, libraries came from quantitative 5'-RACE with molecular barcodes. TCRdb reprocessed the 5' RACE reads via MiXCR and lists one record per CDR3 protein. The data hold 150,000 or so distinct CDR3 sequences, with roughly a third observed a single time. In its sample, this clonotype ranks as medium-sized (0.01 to 0.1%). Its specificity is not known. Study-wide points: Disease-linked clones were reportedly significantly enriched in matched ankylosing spondylitis synovial fluid. Under 10 highly homologous variants formed a TCR beta motif that appeared characteristic of ankylosing spondylitis blood.

The chain couples TRBV20-1 to TRBJ2-7; 7 nucleotides agree with TRBD1. Material for sequencing was synovial fluid, either unsorted or a sorted T cell fraction (not recorded which). The clonotype was recovered from a male donor with ankylosing spondylitis. The CDR3 is CSASRPGQSSYEQYF. CDR3 DNA sequence: TGCAGTGCTAGCAGACCGGGACAGTCTTCCTACGAGCAGTACTTC.